One and the same sample provided the 2 T cell receptor beta chains below, sequenced in a study of blood T cell repertoires in COVID-19. Sequenced by immunoSEQ multiplex PCR; TCRdb stores in-frame clones only, minus some. The data hold about 330,000 clones, with roughly 90% observed a single time. Sequenced material: peripheral blood. These receptors all stem from a woman in her forties or fifties with active or convalescent COVID-19.

The V call is TRBV12-3 or TRBV12-4, the J call TRBJ1-1; D gene uncertain. V was trimmed by 10 bases and J by 7 bases, leaving 19 bases between them. The CDR3 has 13 amino acids. CDR3 sequence: CATFFGPGIEAFF. The DNA of the CDR3 is TGTGCCACTTTCTTTGGGCCGGGAATTGAAGCTTTCTTT.

The V call is TRBV19, the J call TRBJ1-5; D uncertain. The CDR3 is 16 amino acids. Germline CDR1 and CDR2: LNHDA and SQIVND (reference sequence). V gave up 2 bases and J gave up 1 base, with 12 bases separating them. In nucleotides, the CDR3 is TGTGCCAGTAGTATAATGCCCGGGAGGAGCAATCAGCCCCAGCATTTT. Its translation is CASSIMPGRSNQPQHF.